The rows below give T cell receptor beta chains drawn from one sample of a study of blood T cell repertoires in COVID-19. Repertoires were generated with immunoSEQ multiplex PCR, while TCRdb's copy carries only in-frame clones and drops some. The sample records 200,000 to 250,000 clones, over 75% being singletons. The sequenced sample was peripheral blood. These receptors originate from a middle-aged man with COVID-19, enrolled during active disease. Each CDR3 is given with its conserved first and last residue. A D gene is named only where the DNA matches it firmly. Clone sizes are given selectively: once, few, many, or a class where the clone is expanded.

d_call j_call v_call clone_size cdr3_nt cdr3_aa
- TRBJ2-7 TRBV6-1 - TGTGCCAGCAGTGATGTCCGGGGGTTTGCCTACGAGCAGTACTTC CASSDVRGFAYEQYF
TRBD1 TRBJ1-4 TRBV2 - TGTGCCAGCCTCAAGACAGGGGTGGAAAAACTGTTTTTT CASLKTGVEKLFF
TRBD2 TRBJ2-3 TRBV11-2 - TGTGCCAGCAGCTTAAAATTTTCGGGGGGGCCCCCAGATACGCAGTATTTT CASSLKFSGGPPDTQYF
TRBD1 TRBJ1-2 TRBV2 - TGTGCCAGCAGTGACCCACCCGGGACAGGTGGCTACACCTTC CASSDPPGTGGYTF
TRBD1 TRBJ1-5 TRBV7-8 - TGTGCCAGCAGCTCTAGACAGGGGGGGAATATAGGCAATCAGCCCCAGCATTTT CASSSRQGGNIGNQPQHF
TRBD1 TRBJ2-5 TRBV12-5 - TGTGCTAGTGGAAGGGCAGGGGGCCAAGAGACCCAGTACTTC CASGRAGGQETQYF
TRBD2 TRBJ2-3 TRBV7-3 - TGTGCCAGCAGCTTAACCGGGACTAGCGGGCAAGATACGCAGTATTTT CASSLTGTSGQDTQYF
- TRBJ1-2 TRBV12-3/TRBV12-4 - TGTGCCAGCAGCCCGGGGGAGTATGGCTACACCTTC CASSPGEYGYTF
- TRBJ2-3 TRBV24-1 - TGTGCCACCAGTGATCAGCGACAGGGCACAGATACGCAGTATTTT CATSDQRQGTDTQYF
TRBD1 TRBJ2-5 TRBV28 - TGTGCCAGCAGTTTCTCCTTCGGACAGGGTTTGTTCCAAGTGGCATTTTTCCAAGAGACCCAGTACTTC CASSFSFGQGLFQVAFFQETQYF
- TRBJ1-2 TRBV12-3/TRBV12-4 - TGTGCCAGCTTTGGTGGGGGGGAGGGCTACACCTTC CASFGGGEGYTF
TRBD1 TRBJ1-6 TRBV27 - TGTGCCAGCAGTTCCCAGGGGGCTTTAGGTAATTCACCCCTCCACTTT CASSSQGALGNSPLHF
- TRBJ1-1 TRBV12-3/TRBV12-4 - TGTGCCAGCACCCGGTTCGAGGGCACTGAAGCTTTCTTT CASTRFEGTEAFF
- TRBJ2-2 TRBV10-1 few TGCGCCAGCAGGCCCAGGGCATCCGGGGAGCTGTTTTTT CASRPRASGELFF
- TRBJ2-5 TRBV5-3 - TGTGCCAGAAGCTTTATAGGTACTTCGGGAGAGACCCAGTACTTC CARSFIGTSGETQYF
TRBD2 TRBJ2-5 TRBV6-5 - TGTGCCAGCAGTTCTCACCTGACCGGGGGGCAAGAGACCCAGTACTTC CASSSHLTGGQETQYF
TRBD1 TRBJ2-3 TRBV5-4 - TGTGCCAGCAGTTATACAGGGGGTATAACAGATACGCAGTATTTT CASSYTGGITDTQYF
TRBD1 TRBJ2-5 TRBV6-6 - TGTGCCAGCAGCGACAGGGGGAGGGAGACCCAGTACTTC CASSDRGRETQYF
- TRBJ1-2 TRBV20-1 - TGCAGTGCCAATAGAGTATATGGCTACACCTTC CSANRVYGYTF
- TRBJ2-1 TRBV29-1 - TGCAGCGTTGGACCCCAGGGGACCTACAATGAGCAGTTCTTC CSVGPQGTYNEQFF
TRBD2 TRBJ2-7 TRBV6-1 - TGTGCCAGCAGTGAACTGCGGGCTAGCGGGGTCCACGAGCAGTACTTC CASSELRASGVHEQYF
TRBD1 TRBJ2-7 TRBV4-3 - TGCGCCAGCAGCCAGGAGACAGGGTTCCAATACGAGCAGTACTTC CASSQETGFQYEQYF
TRBD2 TRBJ2-5 TRBV15 - TGTGCCACCAGCAGAGATGGTGGTAGCGGGGGGCAAGAGACCCAGTACTTC CATSRDGGSGGQETQYF
- TRBJ2-7 TRBV3-1/TRBV3-2 - TGTGCCAGCAGCCAACAGGGCCGGAGCTCCTACGAGCAGTACTTC CASSQQGRSSYEQYF
- TRBJ2-1 TRBV5-1 - TGCGCCAGCAGCCCGGACTATGACAATGAGCAGTTCTTC CASSPDYDNEQFF
- TRBJ1-1 TRBV7-9 once TGTGCCAGCAGCTTCGGGAACACTGAAGCTTTCTTT CASSFGNTEAFF
- TRBJ2-4 TRBV6-1 - TGTGCCAGCAGTGAAGCACAGGCTGCCAAAAACATTCAGTACTTC CASSEAQAAKNIQYF
- TRBJ1-1 TRBV7-2 - TGTGCCAGCAGCTCGACAGTCAAACTGGGGGCTTTCTTT CASSSTVKLGAFF
- TRBJ2-7 TRBV4-1 - TGCGCCAGCAGCCAACGAATCGGGGACAATCAGTACTTC CASSQRIGDNQYF
- TRBJ1-2 TRBV30 - TGTGCCTGGAGCCAGGGAAGTGGCTACACCTTC CAWSQGSGYTF
- TRBJ1-1 TRBV5-1 few TGCGCCAGCAGCTTGGGGCTGGACTATGAAGCTTTCTTT CASSLGLDYEAFF
TRBD1 TRBJ2-1 TRBV25-1 - TGTGCCAGCAGTGCTCCGGGACAGGGGGTTAATGAGCAGTTCTTC CASSAPGQGVNEQFF
- TRBJ1-6 TRBV3-1/TRBV3-2 - TGTGCCAGCAGCCTTACAGGGAGCTCCTATAATTCACCCCTCCACTTT CASSLTGSSYNSPLHF
TRBD1 TRBJ1-2 TRBV7-3 - TGTGCCAGCAGCCCGTCTCAGGACAGGAACTATGGCTACACCTTC CASSPSQDRNYGYTF
- TRBJ2-7 TRBV30 - TGTGCCTGGGGCCGCTCCTACGAGCAGTACTTC CAWGRSYEQYF
TRBD2 TRBJ2-1 TRBV11-2 - TGTGCCAGCAGCTTTCGGGCGGGGGGGCCAGATGAGCAGTTCTTC CASSFRAGGPDEQFF
- TRBJ2-5 TRBV29-1 - TGCAGCGTTGAAGTCGCGGGGCACCAAGAGACCCAGTACTTC CSVEVAGHQETQYF
TRBD1 TRBJ1-2 TRBV6-1 - TGTGCCAGCAGTGAGCCGGGACAGCACTATGGCTACACCTTC CASSEPGQHYGYTF
- TRBJ2-2 TRBV4-2 - TGTGCCAGCAGCCAAGATTTAGGTACCCGGCGGACCGGGGAGCTGTTTTTT CASSQDLGTRRTGELFF
- TRBJ1-2 TRBV16 - TGTGCCAGCAGCCAGTTGTACAGTCTCTATGGCTACACCTTC CASSQLYSLYGYTF
- TRBJ1-2 TRBV9 - TGTGCCAGCAGCGTAGGGGTGGACACGGAGGGCTACACCTTC CASSVGVDTEGYTF
- TRBJ2-5 TRBV6-2/TRBV6-3 - TGTGCCAGCAGTCCACTGACAGTGAGGAAAGAGACCCAGTACTTC CASSPLTVRKETQYF
TRBD1 TRBJ2-2 TRBV9 - TGTGCCAGCAGCACAAGGACAGGGGTCAACACCGGGGAGCTGTTTTTT CASSTRTGVNTGELFF
- TRBJ1-6 TRBV7-8 - TGTGCCAGCAGCTTACGGGGGTCTTCACCCCTCCACTTT CASSLRGSSPLHF
TRBD2 TRBJ2-5 TRBV5-1 - TGCGCCAGCAGTTTAGGGACTAGTAGAGCAGAGACCCAGTACTTC CASSLGTSRAETQYF
- TRBJ2-7 TRBV18 - TGTGCCAGCTCCCCCAATGCTGATGCGTACGAGCAGTACTTC CASSPNADAYEQYF
- TRBJ1-1 TRBV4-2 few TGTGCCAGCAGCCAAGGGCACAGGAACACTGAAGCTTTCTTT CASSQGHRNTEAFF
- TRBJ2-1 TRBV4-3 - TGCGCCAGCAGCCAGAGGGACTCGCATCCTGAGCAGTTCTTC CASSQRDSHPEQFF
TRBD1 TRBJ2-6 TRBV7-9 - TGTGCCAGCAGCCCGACAGGGGGCTATTACTCTGGGGCCAACGTCCTGACTTTC CASSPTGGYYSGANVLTF
- TRBJ2-1 TRBV2 - TGTGCCAGCAGTGAAGGTCTAAACAATGAGCAGTTCTTC CASSEGLNNEQFF
TRBD2 TRBJ2-3 TRBV24-1 - TGTGCCACCAAGGGGACTAGCGGCACAGATACGCAGTATTTT CATKGTSGTDTQYF
TRBD1 TRBJ1-6 TRBV4-1 - TGCGCCAGCAGCAATAGGGACAGGGACTTCAATTCACCCCTCCACTTT CASSNRDRDFNSPLHF
TRBD1 TRBJ2-7 TRBV10-3 - TGTGCCATCACCGGACAGGGGGCGAACGAGCAGTACTTC CAITGQGANEQYF
TRBD1 TRBJ2-2 TRBV3-1/TRBV3-2 - TGTGCCAGCAGCCGTTGGGACAGGGCCACCGGGGAGCTGTTTTTT CASSRWDRATGELFF
TRBD1 TRBJ2-1 TRBV7-9 - TGTGCCAGCAGAAAGACAGGGGTCAATGAGCAGTTCTTC CASRKTGVNEQFF
- TRBJ1-2 TRBV30 - TGTGCCTGGAGGAGGACAGAGACTTATGGCTACACCTTC CAWRRTETYGYTF
TRBD1 TRBJ1-5 TRBV28 - TGTGCCAGCAGGGAACCGACAGGGGGCCATCAGCCCCAGCATTTT CASREPTGGHQPQHF
- TRBJ1-1 TRBV5-1 - TGCGCCAGCAGCTTGTCGCCCGGGAACACTGAAGCTTTCTTT CASSLSPGNTEAFF
- TRBJ2-3 TRBV27 - TGTGCCAGCAGTTACAGGGGCACAGATACGCAGTATTTT CASSYRGTDTQYF
- TRBJ1-6 TRBV5-4 - TGTGCCAGCAGCACTGACTACGATTCACCCCTCCACTTT CASSTDYDSPLHF